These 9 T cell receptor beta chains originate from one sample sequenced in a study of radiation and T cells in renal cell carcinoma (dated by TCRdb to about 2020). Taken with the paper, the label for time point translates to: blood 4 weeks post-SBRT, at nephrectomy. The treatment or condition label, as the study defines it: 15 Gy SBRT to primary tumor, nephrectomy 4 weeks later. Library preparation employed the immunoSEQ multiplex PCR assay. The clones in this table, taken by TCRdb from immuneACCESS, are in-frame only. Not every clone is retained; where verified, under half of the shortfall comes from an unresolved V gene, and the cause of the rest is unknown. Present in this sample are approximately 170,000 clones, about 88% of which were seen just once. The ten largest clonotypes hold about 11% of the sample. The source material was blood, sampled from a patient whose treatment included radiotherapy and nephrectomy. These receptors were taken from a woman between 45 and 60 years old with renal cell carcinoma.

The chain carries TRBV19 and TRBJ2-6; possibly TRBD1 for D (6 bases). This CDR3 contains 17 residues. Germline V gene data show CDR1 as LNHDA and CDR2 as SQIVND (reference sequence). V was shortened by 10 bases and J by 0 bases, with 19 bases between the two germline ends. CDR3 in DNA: TGTGCCACCCCGACCGGCAGGGGTTTCTCTGGGGCCAACGTCCTGACTTTC. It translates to CATPTGRGFSGANVLTF.

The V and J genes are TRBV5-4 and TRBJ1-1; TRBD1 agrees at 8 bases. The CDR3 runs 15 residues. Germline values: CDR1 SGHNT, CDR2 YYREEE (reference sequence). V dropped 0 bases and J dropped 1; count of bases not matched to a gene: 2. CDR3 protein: CASSLGGTGNTEAFF. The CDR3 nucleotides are TGTGCCAGCAGCTTGGGAGGGACAGGGAACACTGAAGCTTTCTTT.

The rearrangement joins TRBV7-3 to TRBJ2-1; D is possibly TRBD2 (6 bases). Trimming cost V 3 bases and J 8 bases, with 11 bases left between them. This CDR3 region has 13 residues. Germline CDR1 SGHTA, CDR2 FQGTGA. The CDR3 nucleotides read TGTGCCAGCAGCTTTCAGGGAGGAGATGAGCAGTTCTTC. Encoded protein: CASSFQGGDEQFF. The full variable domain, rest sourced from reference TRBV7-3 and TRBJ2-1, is GAGVSQTPSNKVTEKGKYVELRCDPISGHTALYWYRQSLGQGPEFLIYFQGTGAADDSGLPNDRFFAVRPEGSVSTLKIQRTERGDSAVYLCASSFQGGDEQFFGPGTRLTVL.

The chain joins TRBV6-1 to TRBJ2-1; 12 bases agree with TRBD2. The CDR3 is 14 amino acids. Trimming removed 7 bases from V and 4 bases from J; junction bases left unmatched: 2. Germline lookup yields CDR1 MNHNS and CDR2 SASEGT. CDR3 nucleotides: TGTGCCAGCACCACTAGCGGGGGGTACAATGAGCAGTTCTTC. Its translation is CASTTSGGYNEQFF.

In nucleotides, the CDR3 is TGCGCCAGCAGCTTGGCGGGACCCCAATACAATGAGCAGTTCTTC. Translating gives CASSLAGPQYNEQFF. This chain links TRBV5-1 with TRBJ2-1, with D perhaps matching TRBD1 or TRBD2 (5 bases each). V was clipped by 0 bases and J by 4 bases, with 11 bases between them. Germline values: CDR1 SGHRS, CDR2 YFSETQ. The CDR3 contains 15 residues.

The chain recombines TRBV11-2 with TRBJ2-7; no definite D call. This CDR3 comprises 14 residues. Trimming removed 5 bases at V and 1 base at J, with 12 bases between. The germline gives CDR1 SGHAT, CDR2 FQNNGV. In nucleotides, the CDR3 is TGTGCCAGCAGCGGTACTGCTATTTCCTACGAGCAGTACTTC. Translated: CASSGTAISYEQYF.

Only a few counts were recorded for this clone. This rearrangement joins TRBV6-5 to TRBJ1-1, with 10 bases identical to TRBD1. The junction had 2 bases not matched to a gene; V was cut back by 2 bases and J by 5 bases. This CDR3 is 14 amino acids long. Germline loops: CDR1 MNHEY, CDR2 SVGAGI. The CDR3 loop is CASSYDRGRTEAFF. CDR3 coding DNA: TGTGCCAGCAGTTACGACAGGGGGCGGACTGAAGCTTTCTTT.

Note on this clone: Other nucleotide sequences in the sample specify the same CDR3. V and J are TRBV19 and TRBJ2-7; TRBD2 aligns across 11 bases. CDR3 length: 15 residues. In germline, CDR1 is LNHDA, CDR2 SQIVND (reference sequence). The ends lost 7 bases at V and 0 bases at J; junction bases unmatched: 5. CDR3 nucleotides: TGTGCCAGTAAGAGAACTAGCGGGAGCTCCTACGAGCAGTACTTC. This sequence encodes CASKRTSGSSYEQYF.

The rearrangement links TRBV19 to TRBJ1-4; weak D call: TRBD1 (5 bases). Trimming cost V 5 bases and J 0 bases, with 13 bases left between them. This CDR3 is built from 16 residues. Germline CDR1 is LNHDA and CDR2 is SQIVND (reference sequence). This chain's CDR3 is CASSYRSGPTNEKLFF. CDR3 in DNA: TGTGCCAGTAGTTACCGATCAGGGCCAACTAATGAAAAACTGTTTTTT.